These T cell receptor beta chains were read from a single sample in a study of T cell repertoires in cytomegalovirus infection. From the reads, TCRdb called clonotypes with MiXCR, one entry per CDR3 protein. The sample lists fewer than 200,000 distinct CDR3 sequences, less than 9.5% occurring once. The source material was PBMCs. The receptors originated from a human donor in good health (CMV status not recorded). Some clones in this sample may be carry-over from other donors' samples. CDR3s include the opening cysteine and the closing phenylalanine or tryptophan. The D gene is left open where the match is weak. Size is stated for part of the rows, as once, few or many counts, or as a class when the clone is expanded.

>TRBV7-8|TRBJ1-1|many|-
CASSSWTENTEAFF
TGTGCCAGCAGCTCCTGGACTGAGAACACTGAAGCTTTCTTT
>TRBV5-4|TRBJ2-3|few|TRBD1
CASSLEGGRSTDTQYF
TGTGCCAGCAGCTTGGAAGGGGGCCGGAGCACAGATACGCAGTATTTT
>TRBV19|TRBJ2-7|few|-
CASSRKSEGYEQYF
TGTGCCAGTAGTCGAAAAAGTGAAGGCTACGAGCAGTACTTC
>TRBV18|TRBJ1-4|few|-
CASSPSQAEKLFF
TGTGCCAGCTCACCGTCGCAGGCTGAAAAACTGTTTTTT
>TRBV20-1|TRBJ2-7|-|-
CSALHRGRLSYEQYF
TGCAGTGCTCTCCACCGAGGACGGCTCTCCTACGAGCAGTACTTC
>TRBV20-1|TRBJ2-1|few|-
CSAQGVYNEQFF
TGCAGTGCCCAAGGGGTCTACAATGAGCAGTTCTTC
>TRBV7-3|TRBJ2-1|-|-
CASSRGTAYNEQFF
TGTGCCAGCAGCCGCGGGACAGCGTACAATGAGCAGTTCTTC
>TRBV6-2/TRBV6-3|TRBJ1-5|many|-
CASSYGGHQPQHF
TGTGCCAGCAGTTACGGTGGTCATCAGCCCCAGCATTTT
>TRBV28|TRBJ1-2|few|-
CASSWDPGGYTF
TGTGCCAGCAGTTGGGACCCGGGGGGCTACACCTTC
>TRBV10-1|TRBJ1-2|-|-
CASSDSGKGYTF
TGCGCCAGCAGTGATTCAGGGAAGGGCTACACCTTC
>TRBV28|TRBJ2-7|many|TRBD2
CASSSDPSSGGPTYEQYF
TGTGCCAGCAGTTCAGACCCTTCTAGCGGGGGCCCAACCTACGAGCAGTACTTC
>TRBV11-2|TRBJ1-6|-|TRBD1
CASRLDRGRAPLHF
TGTGCCAGCAGACTAGACAGGGGACGTGCTCCCCTCCACTTT
>TRBV7-2|TRBJ1-6|-|-
CASSLVRGDSPLHF
TGTGCCAGCAGCTTAGTGCGGGGAGATTCACCCCTCCACTTT
>TRBV11-2|TRBJ1-6|many|-
CASSPAGRGDSPLHF
TGTGCCAGCAGCCCGGCGGGCCGCGGCGATTCACCCCTCCACTTT
>TRBV29-1|TRBJ1-2|few|-
CSVEGFNYGYTF
TGCAGCGTTGAGGGTTTTAACTATGGCTACACCTTC
>TRBV20-1|TRBJ1-5|-|-
CSAHGGAISRGNQPQHF
TGCAGTGCTCACGGGGGCGCGATCTCTAGGGGCAATCAGCCCCAGCATTTT
>TRBV5-6|TRBJ1-2|-|TRBD1
CASSPKGGQPRGYTF
TGTGCCAGCAGCCCCAAAGGGGGACAGCCTCGGGGCTACACCTTC
>TRBV18|TRBJ1-1|-|-
CASSPPRGLVTEAFF
TGTGCCAGCTCACCACCTAGGGGGTTGGTCACTGAAGCTTTCTTT
>TRBV7-2|TRBJ1-1|many|TRBD1
CASSRDRNTEAFF
TGTGCCAGCAGCAGGGACAGGAACACTGAAGCTTTCTTT
>TRBV2|TRBJ1-6|-|TRBD1
CASDRERNSPLHF
TGTGCCAGCGACAGGGAAAGAAATTCACCCCTCCACTTT
>TRBV23-1|TRBJ2-7|-|TRBD2
CASSQLSGRHEQYF
TGCGCCAGCAGCCAGCTTAGCGGGAGGCACGAGCAGTACTTC
>TRBV6-2/TRBV6-3|TRBJ2-5|many|-
CASTEGTSTLQTQYF
TGTGCCAGCACAGAGGGCACCTCCACTCTCCAGACCCAGTACTTC
>TRBV7-2|TRBJ2-3|many|TRBD2
CASSLVAGGRTDTQYF
TGTGCCAGCAGCTTAGTTGCGGGGGGGCGAACAGATACGCAGTATTTT
>TRBV12-3/TRBV12-4|TRBJ2-7|many|TRBD1
CASSLAGTGSDEQYF
TGTGCCAGCAGTTTAGCCGGGACAGGGTCTGACGAGCAGTACTTC
>TRBV7-2|TRBJ2-5|-|-
CVSSLGAETQYF
TGTGTCAGCAGCTTAGGCGCAGAGACCCAGTACTTC
>TRBV20-1|TRBJ1-4|-|TRBD1
CSAQTGGREKLFF
TGCAGTGCTCAGACAGGGGGAAGGGAAAAACTGTTTTTT
>TRBV20-1|TRBJ2-4|few|-
CSARDWTENIQYF
TGCAGTGCTAGAGATTGGACAGAAAACATTCAGTACTTC
>TRBV12-3/TRBV12-4|TRBJ1-1|-|-
CASSLRGGGGLIEAFF
TGTGCCAGCAGTTTAAGGGGGGGCGGGGGGCTGATTGAAGCTTTCTTT
>TRBV5-1|TRBJ1-2|few|-
CASSLGDPGYTF
TGCGCCAGCAGCTTGGGCGATCCTGGCTACACCTTC